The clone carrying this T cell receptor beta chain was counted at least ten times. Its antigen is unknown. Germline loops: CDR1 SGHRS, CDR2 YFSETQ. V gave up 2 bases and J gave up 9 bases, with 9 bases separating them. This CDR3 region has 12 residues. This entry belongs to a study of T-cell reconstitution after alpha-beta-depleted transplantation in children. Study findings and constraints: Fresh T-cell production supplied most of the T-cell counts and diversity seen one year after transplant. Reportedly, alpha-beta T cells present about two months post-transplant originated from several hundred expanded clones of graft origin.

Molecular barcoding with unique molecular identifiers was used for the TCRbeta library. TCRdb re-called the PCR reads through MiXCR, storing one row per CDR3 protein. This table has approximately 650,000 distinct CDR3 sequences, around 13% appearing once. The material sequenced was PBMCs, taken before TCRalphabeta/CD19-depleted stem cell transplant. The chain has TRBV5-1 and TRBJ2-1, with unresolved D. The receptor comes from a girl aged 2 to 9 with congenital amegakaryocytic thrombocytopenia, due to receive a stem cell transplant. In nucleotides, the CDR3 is TGCGCCAGCAGCTTAGGTGTCGGTGAGCAGTTCTTC. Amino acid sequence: CASSLGVGEQFF.